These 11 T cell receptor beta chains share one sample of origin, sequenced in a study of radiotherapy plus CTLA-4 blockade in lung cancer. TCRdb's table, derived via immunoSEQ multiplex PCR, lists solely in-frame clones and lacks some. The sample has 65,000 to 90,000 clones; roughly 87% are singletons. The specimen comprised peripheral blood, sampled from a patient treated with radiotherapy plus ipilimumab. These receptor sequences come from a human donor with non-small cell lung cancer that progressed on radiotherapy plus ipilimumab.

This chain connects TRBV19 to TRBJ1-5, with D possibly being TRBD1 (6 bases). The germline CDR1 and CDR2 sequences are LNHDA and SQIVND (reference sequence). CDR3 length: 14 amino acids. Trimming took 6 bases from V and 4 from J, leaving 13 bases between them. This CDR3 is CASRQGLGNQPQHF. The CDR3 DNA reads TGTGCCAGTAGACAGGGCTTGGGTAATCAGCCCCAGCATTTT.

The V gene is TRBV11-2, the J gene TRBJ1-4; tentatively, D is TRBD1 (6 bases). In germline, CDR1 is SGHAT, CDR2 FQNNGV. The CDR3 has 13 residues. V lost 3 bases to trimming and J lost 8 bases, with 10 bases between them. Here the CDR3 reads CASSLDRREKLFF. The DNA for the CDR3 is TGTGCCAGCAGCTTGGACAGAAGGGAAAAACTGTTTTTT. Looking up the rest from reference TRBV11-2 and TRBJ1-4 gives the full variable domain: EAGVAQSPRYKIIEKRQSVAFWCNPISGHATLYWYQQILGQGPKLLIQFQNNGVVDDSQLPKDRFSAERLKGVDSTLKIQPAKLEDSAVYLCASSLDRREKLFFGSGTQLSVL.

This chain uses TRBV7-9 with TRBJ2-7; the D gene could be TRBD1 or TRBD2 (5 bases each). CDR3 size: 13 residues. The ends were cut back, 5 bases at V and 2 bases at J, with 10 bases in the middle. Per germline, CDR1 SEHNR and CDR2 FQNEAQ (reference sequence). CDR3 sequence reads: CASSRGETYEQYV. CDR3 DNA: TGTGCCAGCAGCCGAGGGGAAACCTACGAGCAGTACGTC.

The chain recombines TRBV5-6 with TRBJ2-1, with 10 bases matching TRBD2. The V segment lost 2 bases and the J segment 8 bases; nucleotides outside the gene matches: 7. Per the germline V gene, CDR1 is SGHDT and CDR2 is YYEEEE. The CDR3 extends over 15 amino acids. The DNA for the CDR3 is TGTGCCAGCAGCTTTGGCCTAGCGGGAGATTATGAGCAGTTCTTC. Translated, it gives CASSFGLAGDYEQFF.

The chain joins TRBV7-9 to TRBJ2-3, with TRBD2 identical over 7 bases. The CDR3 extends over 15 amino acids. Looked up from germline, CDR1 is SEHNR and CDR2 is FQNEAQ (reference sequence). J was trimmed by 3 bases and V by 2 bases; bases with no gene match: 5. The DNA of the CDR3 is TGTGCCAGCAGCTTATACAGCGGGACTACAGATACGCAGTATTTT. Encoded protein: CASSLYSGTTDTQYF.

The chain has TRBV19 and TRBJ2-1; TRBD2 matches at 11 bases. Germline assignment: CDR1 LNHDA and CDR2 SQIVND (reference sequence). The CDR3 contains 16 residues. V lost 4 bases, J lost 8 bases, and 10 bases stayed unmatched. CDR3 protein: CASSTKTSGRVHEQFF. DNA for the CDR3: TGTGCCAGTAGTACCAAAACTAGCGGGAGAGTCCATGAGCAGTTCTTC.

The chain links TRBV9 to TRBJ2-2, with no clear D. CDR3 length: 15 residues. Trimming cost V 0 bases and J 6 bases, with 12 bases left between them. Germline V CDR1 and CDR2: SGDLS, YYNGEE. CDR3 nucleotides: TGTGCCAGCAGCGTAGCTGTGGGCGTCTCCGGGGAGCTGTTTTTT. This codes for CASSVAVGVSGELFF. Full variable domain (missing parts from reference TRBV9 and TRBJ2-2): DSGVTQTPKHLITATGQRVTLRCSPRSGDLSVYWYQQSLDQGLQFLIQYYNGEERAKGNILERFSAQQFPDLHSELNLSSLELGDSALYFCASSVAVGVSGELFFGEGSRLTVL.

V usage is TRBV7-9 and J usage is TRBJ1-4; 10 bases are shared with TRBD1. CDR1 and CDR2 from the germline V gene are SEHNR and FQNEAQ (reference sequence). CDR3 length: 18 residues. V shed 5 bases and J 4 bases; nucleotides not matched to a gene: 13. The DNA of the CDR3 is TGTGCCAGCAGCCGTTCCCGGGGGGACAGGGGAGATAATGAAAAACTGTTTTTT. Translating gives CASSRSRGDRGDNEKLFF.

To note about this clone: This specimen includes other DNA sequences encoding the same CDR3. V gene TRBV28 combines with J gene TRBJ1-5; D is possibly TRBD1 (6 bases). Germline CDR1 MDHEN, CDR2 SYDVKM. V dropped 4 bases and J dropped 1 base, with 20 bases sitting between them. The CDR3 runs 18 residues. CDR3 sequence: CASSSPWTVSFSNQPQHF. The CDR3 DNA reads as TGTGCCAGCAGTTCCCCATGGACAGTCAGCTTCAGCAATCAGCCCCAGCATTTT. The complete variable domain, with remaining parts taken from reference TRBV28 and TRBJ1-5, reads DVKVTQSSRYLVKRTGEKVFLECVQDMDHENMFWYRQDPGLGLRLIYFSYDVKMKEKGDIPEGYSVSREKKERFSLILESASTNQTSMYLCASSSPWTVSFSNQPQHFGDGTRLSIL.

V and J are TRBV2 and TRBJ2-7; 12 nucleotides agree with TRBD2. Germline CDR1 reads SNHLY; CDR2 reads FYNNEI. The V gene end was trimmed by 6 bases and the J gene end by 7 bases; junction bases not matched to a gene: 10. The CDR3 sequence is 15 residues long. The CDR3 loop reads CASRGGLAGLKEQYF. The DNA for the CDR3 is TGTGCCAGCAGGGGGGGACTAGCGGGTCTCAAAGAGCAGTACTTC.

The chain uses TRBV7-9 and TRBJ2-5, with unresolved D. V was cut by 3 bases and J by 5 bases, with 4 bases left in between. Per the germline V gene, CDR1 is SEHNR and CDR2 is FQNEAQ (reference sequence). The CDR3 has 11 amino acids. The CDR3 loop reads CASSFGETQYF. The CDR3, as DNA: TGTGCCAGCAGCTTCGGGGAGACCCAGTACTTC.